These 9 T cell receptor beta chains were sequenced from one sample in a study of control samples from healthy donors and cancer patients. TCRdb's copy holds only in-frame clones and misses some; the assay was immunoSEQ multiplex PCR. The sample has about 120,000 clones, about 94% seen once; the top ten hold over 2.5%. The sequenced material came from blood. The receptors come from a man aged 30 to 45 in good health.

This clone was seen once. V and J are TRBV7-9 and TRBJ1-2; no clear D gene. Germline V gene data show CDR1 as SEHNR and CDR2 as FQNEAQ (reference sequence). The V gene lost 5 bases and the J gene lost 4 bases, with 11 bases spanning the gap. The CDR3 sequence is 13 residues long. The CDR3 is CASSPQSSYGYTF. CDR3 nucleotide sequence: TGTGCCAGCAGCCCACAGAGTAGCTATGGCTACACCTTC.

This clone appeared a single time. The chain carries TRBV19 and TRBJ2-1; D is possibly TRBD1 (6 bases). The length of the CDR3 is 16 residues. Trimming pared 3 bases from V and 4 bases from J, leaving 16 bases between. Germline CDR1 reads LNHDA; CDR2 reads SQIVND (reference sequence). CDR3 in DNA: TGTGCCAGTAGTATTGAGGACAGAGAACTATACAATGAGCAGTTCTTC. It yields the protein CASSIEDRELYNEQFF.

The genes are TRBV27 and TRBJ1-6, with D possibly matching TRBD1 (5 bases). Trimming shortened V by 5 bases and J by 10 bases, and 21 bases separated the two germline ends. Germline V lookup: CDR1 MNHEY, CDR2 SMNVEV (reference sequence). The CDR3 spans 16 residues. For the CDR3, the DNA is TGTGCCAGCAGTCCCCTGGGACCAAGTCTCCAGTCACCCCTCCACTTT. Protein product: CASSPLGPSLQSPLHF.

The CDR3 region is CASSEAGEYNEQFF. The CDR3 coding sequence is TGTGCCAGCAGTGAAGCCGGCGAGTACAATGAGCAGTTCTTC. The chain employs TRBV6-1 and TRBJ2-1; no clear D. The V gene's germline CDR1 is MNHNS and CDR2 SASEGT. Trimming pared 0 bases from V and 4 bases from J, leaving 7 bases between. The CDR3 spans 14 residues.

The chain combines TRBV9 with TRBJ2-3; 12 bases align to TRBD2. This CDR3 is 18 amino acids long. V lost 5 bases and J lost 3; bases outside the gene matches: 13. Per germline, CDR1 SGDLS and CDR2 YYNGEE. The CDR3 spells CASSATSGGPRGTDTQYF. The CDR3, as DNA: TGTGCCAGCAGTGCAACTAGCGGGGGGCCCCGTGGGACAGATACGCAGTATTTT.

The chain joins TRBV6-5 to TRBJ2-3, with 7 bases lining up with TRBD2. Trimming removed 7 bases from V and 4 bases from J; junction bases left unmatched: 11. Germline lookup yields CDR1 MNHEY and CDR2 SVGAGI. The CDR3 is 15 amino acids. As DNA, the CDR3 is TGTGCCAGCATCAGAAGAAGGGGAGGGGCAGATACGCAGTATTTT. This codes for CASIRRRGGADTQYF.

The chain has TRBV7-9 and TRBJ1-2; the D gene is possibly TRBD1 (5 bases). This CDR3 has 14 amino acids. CDR1 SEHNR and CDR2 FQNEAQ come from the germline V gene (reference sequence). Deletions cut 1 base from V and 8 bases from J, with 14 bases between. CDR3 sequence (DNA): TGTGCCAGCAGCTTAGTGGGCAGAAGGGACGGCTACACCTTC. Its translation: CASSLVGRRDGYTF.

A single count supports this clone. The chain joins TRBV28 to TRBJ1-1, with 9 bases lining up with TRBD1. The germline gives CDR1 MDHEN, CDR2 SYDVKM. The CDR3 contains 15 residues. V was clipped by 1 base and J by 11 bases; unmatched bases: 11. The CDR3 spells CASSLFGDRVFGAFF. CDR3 sequence (DNA): TGTGCCAGCAGTTTATTCGGGGACAGGGTCTTCGGCGCTTTCTTT.

The chain recombines TRBV11-2 with TRBJ2-1; TRBD2 agrees at 10 bases. V gave up 5 bases and J gave up 9 bases; unmatched junction bases: 16. The CDR3 covers 17 residues. Germline loops: CDR1 SGHAT, CDR2 FQNNGV. The CDR3 DNA is TGTGCCAGCAGCCTCCGGGCCGGGACTAGCGAAGACGGTGAGCAGTTCTTC. Protein product: CASSLRAGTSEDGEQFF.